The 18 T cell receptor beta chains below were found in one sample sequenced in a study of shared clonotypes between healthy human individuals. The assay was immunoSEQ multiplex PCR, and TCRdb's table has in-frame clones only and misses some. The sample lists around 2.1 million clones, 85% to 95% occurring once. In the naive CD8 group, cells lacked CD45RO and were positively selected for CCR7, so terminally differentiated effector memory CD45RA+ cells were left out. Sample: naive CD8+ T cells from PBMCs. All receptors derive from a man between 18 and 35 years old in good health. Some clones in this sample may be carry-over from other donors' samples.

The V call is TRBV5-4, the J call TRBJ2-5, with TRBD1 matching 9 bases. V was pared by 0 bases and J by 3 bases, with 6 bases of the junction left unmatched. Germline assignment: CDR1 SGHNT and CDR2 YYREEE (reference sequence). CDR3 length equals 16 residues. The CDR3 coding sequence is TGTGCCAGCAGCTTGGTGGGACAGGGAAGTAAAGAGACCCAGTACTTC. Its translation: CASSLVGQGSKETQYF.

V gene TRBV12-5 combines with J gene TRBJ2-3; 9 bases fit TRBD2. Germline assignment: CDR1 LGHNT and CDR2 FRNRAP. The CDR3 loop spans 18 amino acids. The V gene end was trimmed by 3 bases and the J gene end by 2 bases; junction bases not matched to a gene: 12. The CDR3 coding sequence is TGTGCTAGTGGTTTAAGTGCCTACAGCGGGAGGACCACAGATACGCAGTATTTT. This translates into CASGLSAYSGRTTDTQYF. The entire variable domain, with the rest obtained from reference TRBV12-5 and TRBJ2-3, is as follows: DARVTQTPRHKVTEMGQEVTMRCQPILGHNTVFWYRQTMMQGLELLAYFRNRAPLDDSGMPKDRFSAEMPDATLATLKIQPSEPRDSAVYFCASGLSAYSGRTTDTQYFGPGTRLTVL.

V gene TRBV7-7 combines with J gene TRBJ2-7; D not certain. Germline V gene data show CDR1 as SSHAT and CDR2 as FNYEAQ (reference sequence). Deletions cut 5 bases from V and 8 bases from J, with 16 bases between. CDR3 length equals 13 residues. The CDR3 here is CASSPSRNFKQYF. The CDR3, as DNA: TGTGCCAGCAGCCCATCCAGGAACTTTAAGCAGTACTTC.

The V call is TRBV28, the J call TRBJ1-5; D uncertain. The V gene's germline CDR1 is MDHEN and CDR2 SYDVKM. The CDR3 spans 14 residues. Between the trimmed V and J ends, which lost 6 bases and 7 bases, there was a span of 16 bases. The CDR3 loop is CASSPTSGLQPQHF. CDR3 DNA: TGTGCCAGCAGCCCGACAAGTGGGTTGCAGCCCCAGCATTTT.

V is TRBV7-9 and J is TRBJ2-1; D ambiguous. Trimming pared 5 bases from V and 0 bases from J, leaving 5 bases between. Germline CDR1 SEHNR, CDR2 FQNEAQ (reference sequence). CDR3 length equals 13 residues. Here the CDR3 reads CASSDSSYNEQFF. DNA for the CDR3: TGTGCCAGCAGCGATTCCTCCTACAATGAGCAGTTCTTC.

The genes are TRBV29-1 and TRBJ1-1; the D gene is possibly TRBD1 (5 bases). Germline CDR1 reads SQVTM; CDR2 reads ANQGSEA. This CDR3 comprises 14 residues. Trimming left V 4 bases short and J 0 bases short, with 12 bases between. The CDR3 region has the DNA TGCAGCGTTGTCAGGGATTTCGTGAACACTGAAGCTTTCTTT. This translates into CSVVRDFVNTEAFF.

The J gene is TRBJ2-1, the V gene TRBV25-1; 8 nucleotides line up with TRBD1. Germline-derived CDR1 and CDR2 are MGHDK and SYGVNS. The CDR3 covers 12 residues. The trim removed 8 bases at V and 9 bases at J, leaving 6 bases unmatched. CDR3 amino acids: CASSQGAGEQFF. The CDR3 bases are TGTGCCAGCTCGCAGGGGGCAGGTGAGCAGTTCTTC.

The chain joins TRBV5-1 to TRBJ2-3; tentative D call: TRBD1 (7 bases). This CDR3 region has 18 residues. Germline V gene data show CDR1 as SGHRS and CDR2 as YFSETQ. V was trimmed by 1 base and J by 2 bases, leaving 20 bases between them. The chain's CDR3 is CASSLPQGGAQVTDTQYF. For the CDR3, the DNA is TGCGCCAGCAGCTTGCCCCAGGGGGGTGCACAGGTCACAGATACGCAGTATTTT.

In DNA, the CDR3 is TGTGCCAGCAGCCCAGGGGTCGGAGTTAACACTGAAGCTTTCTTT. This translates into CASSPGVGVNTEAFF. J is TRBJ1-1 and V is TRBV13; D may be TRBD1 (6 bases). The CDR3 loop spans 15 amino acids. Trimming stripped 5 bases from V and 2 bases from J, with 15 bases between. Germline V gene data show CDR1 as PRHDT and CDR2 as FYEKMQ (reference sequence).

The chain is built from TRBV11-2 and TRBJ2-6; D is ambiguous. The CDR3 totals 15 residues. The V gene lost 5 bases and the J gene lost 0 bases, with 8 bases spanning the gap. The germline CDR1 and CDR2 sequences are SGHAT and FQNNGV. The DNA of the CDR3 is TGTGCCAGCAGCCCACACAACTCTGGGGCCAACGTCCTGACTTTC. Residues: CASSPHNSGANVLTF.

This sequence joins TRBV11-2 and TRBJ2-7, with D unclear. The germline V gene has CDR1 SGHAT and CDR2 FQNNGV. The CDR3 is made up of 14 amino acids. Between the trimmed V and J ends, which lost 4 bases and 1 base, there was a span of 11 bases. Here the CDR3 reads CASSSPVPSYEQYF. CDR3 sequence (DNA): TGTGCCAGCAGCTCCCCCGTACCTTCCTACGAGCAGTACTTC.

Here the CDR3 DNA reads TGTGCCAGCAGTTTAGTAGCGGGAACGAACACCGGGGAGCTGTTTTTT. This codes for CASSLVAGTNTGELFF. The chain carries TRBV6-5 and TRBJ2-2; 8 bases align to TRBD2. The V gene's germline CDR1 is MNHEY and CDR2 SVGAGI. The CDR3 contains 16 residues. Trimming removed 4 bases from V and 0 bases from J; junction bases left unmatched: 4.

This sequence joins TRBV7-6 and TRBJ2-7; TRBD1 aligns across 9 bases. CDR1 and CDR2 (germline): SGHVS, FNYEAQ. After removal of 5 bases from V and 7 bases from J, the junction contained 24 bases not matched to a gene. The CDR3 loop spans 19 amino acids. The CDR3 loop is CASSPITGGREDRLPEQYF. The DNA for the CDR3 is TGTGCCAGCAGCCCGATAACAGGGGGCAGAGAGGATCGCTTACCTGAGCAGTACTTC.

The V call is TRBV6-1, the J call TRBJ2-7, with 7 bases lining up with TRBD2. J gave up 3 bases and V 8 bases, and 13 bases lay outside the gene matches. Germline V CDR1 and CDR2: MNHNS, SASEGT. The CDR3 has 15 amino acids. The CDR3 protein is CASGSLTSWSYEQYF. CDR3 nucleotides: TGTGCCAGCGGATCCCTGACTAGCTGGAGCTACGAGCAGTACTTC.

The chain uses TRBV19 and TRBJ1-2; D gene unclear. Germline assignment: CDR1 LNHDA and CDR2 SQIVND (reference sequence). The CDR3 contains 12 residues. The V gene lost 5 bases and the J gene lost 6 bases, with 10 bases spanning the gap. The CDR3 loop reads CASSVRSDGYTF. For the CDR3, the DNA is TGTGCCAGTAGTGTAAGGAGTGATGGCTACACCTTC.

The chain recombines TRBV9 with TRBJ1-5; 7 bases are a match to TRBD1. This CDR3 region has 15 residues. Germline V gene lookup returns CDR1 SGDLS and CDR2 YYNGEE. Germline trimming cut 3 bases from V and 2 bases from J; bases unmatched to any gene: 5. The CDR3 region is CASSEQGNGNQPQHF. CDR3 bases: TGTGCCAGCAGCGAACAGGGGAATGGCAATCAGCCCCAGCATTTT.

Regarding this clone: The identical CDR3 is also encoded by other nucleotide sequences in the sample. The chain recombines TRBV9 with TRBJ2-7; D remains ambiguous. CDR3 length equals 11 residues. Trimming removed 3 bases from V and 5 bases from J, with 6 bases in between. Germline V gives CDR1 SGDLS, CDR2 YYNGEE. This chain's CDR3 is CASSGGNEQYF. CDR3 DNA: TGTGCCAGCAGCGGGGGTAACGAGCAGTACTTC.

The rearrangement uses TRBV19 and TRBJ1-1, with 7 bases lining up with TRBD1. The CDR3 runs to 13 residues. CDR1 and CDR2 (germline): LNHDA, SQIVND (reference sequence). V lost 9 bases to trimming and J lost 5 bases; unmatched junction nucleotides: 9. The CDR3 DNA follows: TGTGCCAGCGGACAGGCCCCGCGGACTGAAGCTTTCTTT. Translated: CASGQAPRTEAFF.